These T cell receptor beta chains were read from a single sample in a study of cytomegalovirus exposure and HLA in healthy donors. Libraries were prepared by immunoSEQ multiplex PCR; TCRdb keeps only in-frame clonotypes and omits some of them. The repertoire holds approximately 110,000 clones, with roughly three quarters as singletons. Sequencing was carried out using PBMCs. All receptors come from a young woman in good health and CMV-seronegative. Both conserved end residues are part of each CDR3.

>TRBV5-4|TRBJ1-2
CASRYPSGSLGYTF
>TRBV6-4|TRBJ1-2
CASSPTGRSYGYTF
>TRBV6-5|TRBJ2-1
CASRRPQGAGEQFF
>TRBV29-1|TRBJ2-7
CSVIPGQGDPYEQYF
>TRBV2|TRBJ2-3
CASSLTSGGLDTQYF
>TRBV12-5|TRBJ2-4
CASGPGKNIQYF
>TRBV11-2|TRBJ2-2
CASSPGLAGGLVELFF
>TRBV30|TRBJ1-6
CASGARAGSPLHF
>TRBV7-8|TRBJ2-5
CASSLVRGRAEETQYF
>TRBV5-1|TRBJ2-6
CASNGQGSGANVLTF
>TRBV14|TRBJ2-7
CASSQLARAAYEQYF
>TRBV2|TRBJ1-1
CASRRQGMNTEAFF
>TRBV30|TRBJ2-7
CAWSPPGTSFRREQYF
>TRBV2|TRBJ2-2
CASSGLAGGPNTGELFF
>TRBV18|TRBJ1-1
CASSATVNTEAFF
>TRBV18|TRBJ2-7
CASSPWRHRESEQYF
>TRBV2|TRBJ2-3
CASSEDWTSGDTQYF
>TRBV20-1|TRBJ2-4
CSAAENIQYF
>TRBV11-2|TRBJ2-5
CASSQQETQYF
>TRBV7-2|TRBJ2-7
CASSTGYEQYF
>TRBV6-4|TRBJ2-2
CATADRTDTGELFF
>TRBV11-2|TRBJ1-3
CASSLHGNTIYF
>TRBV6-5|TRBJ1-1
CASSYSDRGRTEAFF
>TRBV10-3|TRBJ2-3
CAINYFGGRGRFPTDTQYF
>TRBV9|TRBJ2-1
CASRAERGGPDEQFF
>TRBV4-1|TRBJ2-1
CASSQDPRTSSYNEQFF
>TRBV7-9|TRBJ2-2
CASSFANTGELFF
>TRBV19|TRBJ2-1
CASSGGVSSYNEQFF
>TRBV29-1|TRBJ2-3
CSVDLDRATDTQYF
>TRBV2|TRBJ1-6
CASRIENSPLHF
>TRBV7-9|TRBJ2-7
CASSENYEQYF
>TRBV19|TRBJ1-2
CTSSGTGTGRGYTF